This TCR beta chain came from a study of blood T cell repertoires in COVID-19. From germline, CDR1 is SGHDN and CDR2 FVKESK. V shed 1 base and J shed 3 bases, with 12 bases lying between them. This CDR3 region has 16 residues. TCRdb's copy holds only in-frame clones and misses some; the assay was immunoSEQ multiplex PCR. The profile covers 80,000 to 90,000 clones, with under 85% appearing a single time and roughly 12% taken by the ten largest. The sample comprised peripheral blood. V gene TRBV14 combines with J gene TRBJ2-2, with D hard to call. The receptor comes from a man aged 65-85 years with acute or convalescent COVID-19. CDR3 nucleotides: TGTGCCAGCAGCCAAGGGGCCGAACTTTACACCGGGGAGCTGTTTTTT. Protein product: CASSQGAELYTGELFF. Supplemented by reference TRBV14 and TRBJ2-2, the full variable domain reads EAGVTQFPSHSVIEKGQTVTLRCDPISGHDNLYWYRRVMGKEIKFLLHFVKESKQDESGMPNNRFLAERTGGTYSTLKVQPAELEDSGVYFCASSQGAELYTGELFFGEGSRLTVL.